This entry lists 5 T cell receptor beta chains sequenced from one sample in a study of Ad26.COV2.S vaccination and SARS-CoV-2 variants. Treatment in this sample: roughly 19 received Ad26.COV2.S at low or high dose, single or two shots; roughly five received placebo; per-sample allocation not given. All samples were drawn on day 63, counting from the first vaccine or placebo injection. Measured with immunoSEQ multiplex PCR; TCRdb has only the in-frame clones, and not every one. Among around 250,000 clones listed, approximately 90% were seen once. The material sequenced was peripheral blood, taken in a trial of Ad26.COV2.S vaccine versus placebo. These receptor sequences come from a person between 18 and 65 years old who received the Ad26.COV2.S COVID-19 vaccine or a placebo.

J is TRBJ2-3 and V is TRBV5-1; the D gene could be TRBD1 or TRBD2 (5 bases each). CDR1 SGHRS and CDR2 YFSETQ come from the germline V gene. V was pared by 6 bases and J by 0 bases, with 17 bases between. The CDR3 loop spans 16 amino acids. DNA for the CDR3: TGCGCCAGCAATCTCCCGGGGCCGACTAGCACAGATACGCAGTATTTT. Its protein is CASNLPGPTSTDTQYF.

In this sample, this clone turned up a few times. This sequence joins TRBV9 and TRBJ2-2; no firm D call. The germline V and J ends were trimmed by 0 bases and 0 bases, with 6 bases remaining between them. Germline V gene sequence: CDR1 SGDLS, CDR2 YYNGEE. The CDR3 runs to 15 residues. The CDR3: CASSVGGANTGELFF. The CDR3 DNA follows: TGTGCCAGCAGCGTAGGTGGGGCGAACACCGGGGAGCTGTTTTTT.

The chain employs TRBV7-2 and TRBJ1-5; D not resolved. V was trimmed by 2 bases and J by 3 bases, leaving 5 bases between them. The CDR3 extends over 13 amino acids. Germline assignment: CDR1 SGHTA and CDR2 FQGNSA. The DNA of the CDR3 is TGTGCCAGCAGCTTATCACTCAATCAGCCCCAGCATTTT. This encodes CASSLSLNQPQHF.

This rearrangement joins TRBV18 to TRBJ1-2; TRBD1 might be the D (5 bases). The V gene lost 6 bases and the J gene lost 2 bases, with 13 bases spanning the gap. Germline CDR1 is KGHSH and CDR2 is LQKENI. CDR3 length equals 14 residues. The CDR3, as DNA: TGTGCCAGCTCTCAGGTGGGACGAAACTATGGCTACACCTTC. This translates into CASSQVGRNYGYTF.

J is TRBJ1-5 and V is TRBV15; D ambiguous. The V gene lost 3 bases and the J gene lost 3 bases, with 9 bases spanning the gap. CDR1 and CDR2 from the germline V gene are LNHNV and YYDKDF (reference sequence). The CDR3 is 14 residues long. The CDR3 coding sequence is TGTGCCACCAGCAGCGGGTCGTCCAATCAGCCCCAGCATTTT. It codes for CATSSGSSNQPQHF.